The subject of this entry is one T cell receptor (beta chain). What it recognizes is unknown. The data derive from a study of T cell responses to AZD1222 COVID-19 vaccine. The protocol was immunoSEQ multiplex PCR, while the TCRdb copy is restricted to in-frame clones and leaves out a portion. This sample has about 140,000 clones, with approximately 94% found just once. General study results and limits: None of the repertoires were sampled until the peak T cell response had passed. Increases in Spike-specific TCR breadth and depth were seen after two AZD1222 doses. Most donors were white British and more were female, and clonal diversity was possibly underestimated. CD4 TCRs linked to vaccination spanned spike, dominating at 160-218 and 743-854.

The CDR3 extends over 15 amino acids. V gave up 6 bases and J gave up 2 bases, with 16 bases separating them. Germline CDR1 reads MNHEY; CDR2 reads SVGAGI. The clonotype originates from an adult in good health. Material: peripheral blood, obtained on day 0 of AZD1222 vaccination. The chain has TRBV6-5 and TRBJ1-1; D call uncertain. The CDR3, as DNA: TGTGCCAGCAGGTCTATCGACGGATATAACACTGAAGCTTTCTTT. It specifies CASRSIDGYNTEAFF.